This record covers a single TCR beta chain. This entry is derived from a study of control samples from healthy donors and cancer patients. This table comes from immunoSEQ multiplex PCR, and its TCRdb copy is limited to in-frame clones, with some not included. The sample yields 230,000 or so clones, about 93% seen once. Trimming removed 2 bases at V and 5 bases at J, with 18 bases between. The CDR3 extends over 16 amino acids. CDR1 and CDR2 (germline): MNHNS, SASEGT. The source is a man aged 50 or older in good health. The chain recombines TRBV6-1 with TRBJ1-2; D unclear. Sequenced sample: blood. Here the CDR3 reads CASSESESRVWYGYTF. The CDR3 coding sequence is TGTGCCAGCAGTGAAAGTGAATCAAGGGTCTGGTATGGCTACACCTTC.